The clone carrying this TCR beta chain was detected only once. These data are taken from a study of T cell repertoires in MIS-A myocarditis. The data were produced by immunoSEQ multiplex PCR, yet TCRdb's version contains in-frame clones alone and is incomplete. In the table there are some 10,000 clones, roughly 89% of which are singletons. The CDR3 loop spans 17 amino acids. Germline CDR1 reads MDHEN; CDR2 reads SYDVKM. V lost 3 bases and J lost 2, with 19 bases in between. The chain couples TRBV28 to TRBJ1-2; D gene ambiguous. The receptor was isolated from a man younger than 35 with fulminant myocarditis from multisystem inflammatory syndrome in adults (MIS-A) after COVID-19. The specimen was thoracic lymph node tissue obtained at autopsy. The CDR3 is CASSFWIVGVRNYGYTF. As DNA, the CDR3 is TGTGCCAGCAGTTTTTGGATAGTTGGGGTCCGGAACTATGGCTACACCTTC.